These 21 T cell receptor beta chains came from one sample sequenced in a study of T cell changes during pregnancy in multiple sclerosis. Profiled with immunoSEQ multiplex PCR; TCRdb holds only in-frame clones, not every one. Found here are 66,000 or so clones, 90% to 95% of them singletons; the top ten hold approximately 5%. The sample consisted of CD8+ T cells from peripheral blood mononuclear cells, taken before pregnancy. The receptors shown here come from a female donor with multiple sclerosis, enrolled in a pregnancy study.

The rearrangement links TRBV27 to TRBJ1-2; 8 bases match TRBD1. The V gene's germline CDR1 is MNHEY and CDR2 SMNVEV (reference sequence). Trimming removed 5 bases from V and 4 bases from J; junction bases left unmatched: 3. CDR3 size: 13 residues. The CDR3 nucleotides read TGTGCCAGCAGTCCCGGGACAGGCTATGGCTACACCTTC. Translation: CASSPGTGYGYTF.

This rearrangement joins TRBV2 to TRBJ2-7, with TRBD2 identical over 7 bases. J lost 2 bases, V lost 8 bases, and 6 bases had no gene match. Germline CDR1 SNHLY, CDR2 FYNNEI. The CDR3 covers 13 residues. In nucleotides, the CDR3 is TGTGCCAGCCAGAGCGGGAACCCCTACGAGCAGTACTTC. Translating it yields CASQSGNPYEQYF.

The CDR3: CASSSEAGGRDYGYTF. CDR3 nucleotides: TGTGCCAGTAGTTCTGAGGCAGGGGGCCGGGACTATGGCTACACCTTC. V is TRBV19 and J is TRBJ1-2; 8 bases map to TRBD1. Germline assignment: CDR1 LNHDA and CDR2 SQIVND (reference sequence). The V gene end was trimmed by 5 bases and the J gene end by 3 bases; junction bases not matched to a gene: 11. This CDR3 is built from 16 residues.

The chain links TRBV6-5 to TRBJ1-2; 10 bases are a match to TRBD1. This CDR3 has 14 amino acids. Per germline, CDR1 MNHEY and CDR2 SVGAGI. V was clipped by 5 bases and J by 2 bases; unmatched bases: 2. The CDR3 reads CASSPGQGNYGYTF. CDR3 DNA: TGTGCCAGCAGTCCGGGACAGGGGAACTATGGCTACACCTTC.

The chain links TRBV4-1 to TRBJ2-5; 7 bases map to TRBD2. Per germline, CDR1 MGHRA and CDR2 YSYEKL. V lost 1 base and J lost 5; bases outside the gene matches: 7. The CDR3 consists of 15 residues. CDR3 residues: CASSQGGGLGETQYF. Here the CDR3 DNA reads TGCGCCAGCAGCCAAGGGGGAGGGCTCGGGGAGACCCAGTACTTC.

This clone has a handful of counts. The rearrangement links TRBV6-4 to TRBJ1-5; D may be TRBD1 (5 bases). Per the germline V gene, CDR1 is MRHNA and CDR2 is SNTAGT. V was pared by 3 bases and J by 7 bases, with 13 bases between. This CDR3 contains 14 residues. The CDR3 spells CASSESGEGQPQHF. In DNA, the CDR3 is TGTGCCAGCAGTGAGTCGGGGGAGGGACAGCCCCAGCATTTT.

In its sample, this clone was seen once. The chain links TRBV11-2 to TRBJ2-3; tentative D call: TRBD2 (7 bases). Germline-derived CDR1 and CDR2 are SGHAT and FQNNGV. This CDR3 has 15 residues. The ends were cut back, 6 bases at V and 3 bases at J, with 16 bases in the middle. In DNA, the CDR3 is TGTGCCAGCAGGGGATGGGGGGGCTCGACAGATACGCAGTATTTT. As protein: CASRGWGGSTDTQYF.

V gene TRBV29-1 combines with J gene TRBJ1-2; D is uncertain. From germline, CDR1 is SQVTM and CDR2 ANQGSEA. Trimming removed 7 bases at V and 4 bases at J, with 13 bases between. This CDR3 has 12 amino acids. In DNA form, the CDR3 reads TGCAGCGCCGAAACGGGAAGCTATGGCTACACCTTC. Its translation: CSAETGSYGYTF.

The rearrangement uses TRBV5-6 and TRBJ1-1, with D tentatively TRBD1 (5 bases). V gave up 2 bases and J gave up 0 bases, with 17 bases separating them. Per the germline V gene, CDR1 is SGHDT and CDR2 is YYEEEE. The CDR3 covers 17 residues. The CDR3 nucleotides are TGTGCCAGCAGCTTAGGGTCCACCTGGGGCATGAACACTGAAGCTTTCTTT. It encodes CASSLGSTWGMNTEAFF.

The genes are TRBV5-6 and TRBJ2-1; 8 positions match TRBD2. The CDR3 totals 15 residues. Germline CDR1 is SGHDT and CDR2 is YYEEEE. V lost 4 bases and J lost 4; bases outside the gene matches: 7. In nucleotides, the CDR3 is TGTGCCAGCAGCCGGGGGGGGCAGGGGTACAATGAGCAGTTCTTC. The encoded protein is CASSRGGQGYNEQFF. Combining the CDR3 with reference TRBV5-6 and TRBJ2-1 gives the whole variable domain DAGVTQSPTHLIKTRGQQVTLRCSPKSGHDTVSWYQQALGQGPQFIFQYYEEEERQRGNFPDRFSGHQFPNYSSELNVNALLLGDSALYLCASSRGGQGYNEQFFGPGTRLTVL.

The rearrangement uses TRBV29-1 and TRBJ1-1; D ambiguous. Germline CDR1 is SQVTM and CDR2 is ANQGSEA. The V end lost 2 bases, the J end lost 8 bases, and 9 bases lay between the germline ends. There are 11 residues in the CDR3. CDR3 nucleotides: TGCAGCGTTGAACAGAGGTACGAAGCTTTCTTT. It is translated as CSVEQRYEAFF.

The V and J genes are TRBV20-1 and TRBJ2-3; the D is unclear. V lost 6 bases to trimming and J lost 4 bases, with 5 bases between them. Looked up from germline, CDR1 is DFQATT and CDR2 is SNEGSKA (reference sequence). CDR3 length equals 10 residues. The DNA for the CDR3 is TGCAGTGCCCTCGCAGATACGCAGTATTTT. This sequence encodes CSALADTQYF.

This rearrangement joins TRBV29-1 to TRBJ1-1, with a possible D match to TRBD1 (6 bases). Deletions cut 1 base from V and 4 bases from J, with 28 bases between. The CDR3 contains 19 residues. Per the germline V gene, CDR1 is SQVTM and CDR2 is ANQGSEA. CDR3 DNA sequence: TGCAGCGTTGAAGGGCCGGGTAGAATTGGGACAAGGCCGGTCACTGAAGCTTTCTTT. It codes for CSVEGPGRIGTRPVTEAFF.

The chain uses TRBV29-1 and TRBJ1-2; D is unresolved. This CDR3 contains 12 residues. The ends were cut back, 3 bases at V and 4 bases at J, with 9 bases in the middle. The germline gives CDR1 SQVTM, CDR2 ANQGSEA. The CDR3 protein is CSVDTDVYGYTF. The CDR3 coding sequence is TGCAGCGTTGACACAGACGTCTATGGCTACACCTTC.

Turning to this clone: A read error may produce the germline difference seen at one junction end. The same CDR3 also results from other DNA sequences found in this sample. The rearrangement links TRBV7-7 to TRBJ2-1; 10 nucleotides line up with TRBD2. CDR1 is SSHAT, CDR2 FNYEAQ, per germline (reference sequence). The CDR3 contains 17 residues. The CDR3 nucleotides read TGTGCTAGCAGCTTAGATCCTAGCGGGGGAGGCAGGAATGAGCAGTTCTTC. This translates into CASSLDPSGGGRNEQFF.

The genes are TRBV29-1 and TRBJ1-1; D unclear. V dropped 2 bases and J dropped 7 bases, with 5 bases sitting between them. Germline CDR1 is SQVTM and CDR2 is ANQGSEA. The CDR3 runs 10 residues. The CDR3 here is CSVEQIEAFF. In DNA form, the CDR3 reads TGCAGCGTTGAACAAATTGAAGCTTTCTTT.

The V and J genes are TRBV12-5 and TRBJ2-1, with 8 bases identical to TRBD2. Germline CDR1 LGHNT, CDR2 FRNRAP. This CDR3 contains 14 residues. V lost 2 bases and J lost 7; bases outside the gene matches: 4. The CDR3 bases are TGTGCTAGTGGTTTGTCGGGGGGGCGGAATGAGCAGTTCTTC. This gives the protein CASGLSGGRNEQFF.

This chain connects TRBV11-2 to TRBJ2-7; D might be TRBD2 (6 bases). Trimming left V 5 bases short and J 2 bases short, with 13 bases between. The length of the CDR3 is 14 residues. CDR1 is SGHAT and CDR2 is FQNNGV in the germline V gene. For the CDR3, the DNA is TGTGCCAGCAGCGTTGGGACTTTAACCTACGAGCAGTACTTC. Protein sequence: CASSVGTLTYEQYF.

This clone was recorded only once. The gene calls are TRBV7-9 and TRBJ2-3; TRBD2 is a possible D gene (7 bases). This CDR3 contains 16 residues. V dropped 0 bases and J dropped 1 base, with 11 bases sitting between them. Looked up from germline, CDR1 is SEHNR and CDR2 is FQNEAQ (reference sequence). CDR3 residues: CASSLAGGLGTDTQYF. The CDR3 DNA follows: TGTGCCAGCAGCTTAGCGGGGGGGCTGGGCACAGATACGCAGTATTTT.

The rearrangement uses TRBV4-1 and TRBJ2-3; 10 bases match TRBD2. V lost 1 base, J lost 5 bases, and 3 bases stayed unmatched. This CDR3 has 15 residues. Germline V gives CDR1 MGHRA, CDR2 YSYEKL. CDR3 in amino acids: CASSQASGGGDTQYF. In DNA form, the CDR3 reads TGCGCCAGCAGCCAAGCTAGCGGGGGTGGAGATACGCAGTATTTT.

The gene calls are TRBV13 and TRBJ1-2; 8 nucleotides align to TRBD1. The germline V gene encodes CDR1 PRHDT and CDR2 FYEKMQ (reference sequence). Losses at the gene ends were 4 bases for V and 5 bases for J; bases not matched to a gene: 9. The CDR3 is made up of 15 amino acids. CDR3 loop: CASSSQGTGRYGYTF. The CDR3 coding sequence is TGTGCCAGCAGCTCCCAAGGGACAGGACGATATGGCTACACCTTC.